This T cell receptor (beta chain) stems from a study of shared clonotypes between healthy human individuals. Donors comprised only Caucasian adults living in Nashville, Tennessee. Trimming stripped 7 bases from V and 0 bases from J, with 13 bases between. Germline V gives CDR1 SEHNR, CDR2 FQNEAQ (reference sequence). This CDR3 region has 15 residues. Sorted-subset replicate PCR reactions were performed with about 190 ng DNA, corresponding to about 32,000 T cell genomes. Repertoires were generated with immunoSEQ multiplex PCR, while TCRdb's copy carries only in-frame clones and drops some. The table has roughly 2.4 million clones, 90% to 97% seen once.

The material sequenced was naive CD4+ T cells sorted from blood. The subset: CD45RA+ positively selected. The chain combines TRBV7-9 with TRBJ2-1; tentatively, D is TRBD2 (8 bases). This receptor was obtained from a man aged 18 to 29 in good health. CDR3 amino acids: CASTRGTSSYNEQFF. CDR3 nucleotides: TGTGCCAGCACCAGGGGGACTAGCTCCTACAATGAGCAGTTCTTC.